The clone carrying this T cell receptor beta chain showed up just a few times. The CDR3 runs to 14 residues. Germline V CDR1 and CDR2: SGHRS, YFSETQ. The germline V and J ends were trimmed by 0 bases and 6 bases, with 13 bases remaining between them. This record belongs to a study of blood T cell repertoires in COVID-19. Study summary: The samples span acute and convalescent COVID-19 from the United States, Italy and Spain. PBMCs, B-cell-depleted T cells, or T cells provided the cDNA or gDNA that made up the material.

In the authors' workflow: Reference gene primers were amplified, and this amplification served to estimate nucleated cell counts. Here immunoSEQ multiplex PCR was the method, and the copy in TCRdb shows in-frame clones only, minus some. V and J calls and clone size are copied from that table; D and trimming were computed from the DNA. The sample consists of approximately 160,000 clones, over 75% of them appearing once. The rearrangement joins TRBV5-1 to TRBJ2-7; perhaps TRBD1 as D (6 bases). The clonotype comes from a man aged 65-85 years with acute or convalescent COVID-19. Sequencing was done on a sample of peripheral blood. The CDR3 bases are TGCGCCAGCAGCTTGGACGGGACATTCGGCGAGCAGTACTTC. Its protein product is CASSLDGTFGEQYF.